This TCR beta chain is drawn from a study of T cell responses to AZD1222 COVID-19 vaccine. Turning to the study itself: Analyses pooled second doses at about 4 or about 12 weeks. Study observations and caveats: Spike was spanned by vaccine-associated CD4 TCRs, which were dominant at 160-218 and 743-854.

This CDR3 has 12 amino acids. V lost 4 bases, J lost 7 bases, and 5 bases stayed unmatched. For this clone: Its antigen is undetermined.

Clones were read by immunoSEQ multiplex PCR, and TCRdb kept only the in-frame ones, dropping some. Of fewer than 150,000 clones listed, around 92% are singletons. The receptor was derived from an adult in good health. This specimen was peripheral blood, taken on day 0 of AZD1222 vaccination. This chain links TRBV5-3 with TRBJ2-7, with 7 nucleotides matching TRBD1. TRBV5-3 is marked as an open reading frame, function uncertain. Written as DNA, the CDR3 is TGTGCCAGAAGCCCGGGACAGCCAGAGCAGTACTTC. Amino acids: CARSPGQPEQYF.